This entry features one T cell receptor (beta chain) sequence. This sample was included in a study of blood T cell repertoires in COVID-19. Study summary: Italy, Spain and the United States were the sources of the convalescent and acute COVID-19 samples. From T cells, B-cell-depleted T cells, or PBMCs came the material, which was cDNA or gDNA.

Methods used by the authors: Reference gene primers were amplified, and this amplification served to estimate nucleated cell counts. Generated by immunoSEQ multiplex PCR, the TCRdb table keeps only in-frame clones and is missing some. That table supplies the V and J calls and clone size; D and trimming were determined from the DNA. Of 60,000 to 70,000 clones in the sample, around 89% were seen once. The specimen sequenced was peripheral blood. The source of this sequence is a woman between 55 and 75 years old with acute or convalescent COVID-19.

CDR3 nucleotide sequence: TGTGCCACCAGCAGAGACAGGGTGGGTGGCTACACCTTC. This encodes CATSRDRVGGYTF. This sequence joins TRBV15 and TRBJ1-2; D possibly corresponds to TRBD1 (5 bases). The V and J ends lost 0 bases and 7 bases respectively, with 9 bases between them. The CDR3 spans 13 residues. Germline lookup yields CDR1 LNHNV and CDR2 YYDKDF (reference sequence).